Following are 30 T cell receptor beta chains from one sample sequenced in a study of blood T cell repertoires in COVID-19. The protocol was immunoSEQ multiplex PCR, while the TCRdb copy is restricted to in-frame clones and leaves out a portion. Of around 200,000 clones listed, roughly 77% are singletons. Material for sequencing was PBMCs or T cells enriched from blood (not recorded which). The receptors derive from a man aged 40-49 years who had recovered from COVID-19.

The chain joins TRBV10-3 to TRBJ2-1, with D perhaps matching TRBD2 (6 bases). CDR3 length: 16 amino acids. Germline CDR1 ENHRY, CDR2 SYGVKD. V gave up 0 bases and J gave up 2 bases, with 11 bases separating them. The CDR3 loop is CAISESGLLTYNEQFF. As DNA, the CDR3 is TGTGCCATCAGTGAGTCTGGACTACTCACCTACAATGAGCAGTTCTTC.

The chain couples TRBV27 to TRBJ1-5; D unclear. The CDR3 consists of 15 residues. V was cut by 2 bases and J by 3 bases, with 11 bases left in between. Germline loops: CDR1 MNHEY, CDR2 SMNVEV (reference sequence). CDR3 bases: TGTGCCAGCAGTTTAGTATCGGGATTCAATCAGCCCCAGCATTTT. Protein product: CASSLVSGFNQPQHF.

This clone was seen once. Within the sample, other DNA sequences also encode this same CDR3. This chain links TRBV2 with TRBJ1-1; 7 positions match TRBD1. The V segment lost 6 bases and the J segment 0 bases; nucleotides outside the gene matches: 1. Germline V gene data show CDR1 as SNHLY and CDR2 as FYNNEI. The CDR3 length is 13 residues. The CDR3 loop reads CASSRGLNTEAFF. The CDR3 DNA reads as TGTGCCAGCAGCAGGGGGTTGAACACTGAAGCTTTCTTT.

The V gene is TRBV2, the J gene TRBJ1-4, with TRBD1 matching over 10 bases. V lost 4 bases to trimming and J lost 7 bases; unmatched junction nucleotides: 6. Germline V gene sequence: CDR1 SNHLY, CDR2 FYNNEI. The CDR3 is 15 residues long. This CDR3 reads CASSGQGAVTEKLFF. The CDR3 bases are TGTGCCAGCAGTGGACAGGGGGCGGTAACTGAAAAACTGTTTTTT.

In this sample, this clone turned up once. The chain joins TRBV29-1 to TRBJ1-5; a weak D match, TRBD1 (5 bases). The germline V and J ends were trimmed by 7 bases and 5 bases, with 15 bases remaining between them. The CDR3 sequence is 13 residues long. The germline gives CDR1 SQVTM, CDR2 ANQGSEA. The CDR3 protein is CSAGDSVYQPQHF. The CDR3 DNA reads as TGCAGCGCCGGGGACTCGGTGTATCAGCCCCAGCATTTT.

J is TRBJ1-2 and V is TRBV11-2; the D gene is possibly TRBD1 (5 bases). This CDR3 has 17 residues. CDR1 and CDR2 (germline): SGHAT, FQNNGV. V was pared by 0 bases and J by 4 bases, with 18 bases between. The CDR3 reads CASSLDFLGRQGYGYTF. CDR3 DNA: TGTGCCAGCAGCTTAGATTTCTTGGGAAGGCAGGGCTATGGCTACACCTTC.

This chain joins TRBV4-1 and TRBJ1-2; D call uncertain. Looked up from germline, CDR1 is MGHRA and CDR2 is YSYEKL. Trimming took off 1 base at V and 7 bases at J, with 16 bases between the two ends. The CDR3 contains 15 residues. The CDR3, as DNA: TGCGCCAGCAGCCAAGGGGCCAGCGGGAGAGGTGGCTACACCTTC. Translating gives CASSQGASGRGGYTF.

In this sample, this clone turned up once. V is TRBV19 and J is TRBJ2-7; tentative D call: TRBD1 (5 bases). Germline V CDR1 and CDR2: LNHDA, SQIVND (reference sequence). Trimming shortened V by 4 bases and J by 0 bases, and 19 bases separated the two germline ends. CDR3 length: 17 residues. CDR3 sequence: CASSTQDDSAHSYEQYF. The CDR3 DNA reads TGTGCCAGTAGTACCCAGGATGACAGCGCCCACTCCTACGAGCAGTACTTC.

This clone was seen only once. This chain connects TRBV27 to TRBJ1-6; TRBD1 is a possible D gene (5 bases). CDR3 size: 16 residues. Germline loops: CDR1 MNHEY, CDR2 SMNVEV (reference sequence). V lost 5 bases and J lost 3, with 14 bases in between. In nucleotides, the CDR3 is TGTGCCAGCAGTCTTACCTCGACAGTCTATAATTCACCCCTCCACTTT. This gives the protein CASSLTSTVYNSPLHF.

V and J are TRBV12-5 and TRBJ2-1; D gene unclear. CDR1 and CDR2 (germline): LGHNT, FRNRAP. The CDR3 is made up of 10 amino acids. V was cut by 8 bases and J by 4 bases, with 3 bases left in between. DNA for the CDR3: TGTGCTAGTTTATACAATGAGCAGTTCTTC. Translating gives CASLYNEQFF. Full variable domain (rest looked up from reference TRBV12-5 and TRBJ2-1): DARVTQTPRHKVTEMGQEVTMRCQPILGHNTVFWYRQTMMQGLELLAYFRNRAPLDDSGMPKDRFSAEMPDATLATLKIQPSEPRDSAVYFCASLYNEQFFGPGTRLTVL.

The V call is TRBV2, the J call TRBJ2-7; D is perhaps TRBD2 (6 bases). CDR3 length: 14 residues. Per the germline V gene, CDR1 is SNHLY and CDR2 is FYNNEI. V was shortened by 7 bases and J by 5 bases, with 18 bases between the two germline ends. This chain's CDR3 is CASIITRDGHEQYF. In DNA form, the CDR3 reads TGTGCCAGCATAATTACGCGGGACGGTCACGAGCAGTACTTC.

V usage is TRBV10-2 and J usage is TRBJ2-7, with TRBD2 matching over 7 bases. The CDR3 sequence is 16 residues long. Losses at the gene ends were 5 bases for V and 1 base for J; bases not matched to a gene: 11. CDR1 and CDR2 (germline): WSHSY, SAAADI. The CDR3: CASSHPPWRGSYEQYF. In DNA form, the CDR3 reads TGCGCCAGCAGTCACCCCCCTTGGCGGGGGTCCTACGAGCAGTACTTC.

The chain is built from TRBV19 and TRBJ1-3; perhaps TRBD1 as D (5 bases). The germline CDR1 and CDR2 sequences are LNHDA and SQIVND (reference sequence). The length of the CDR3 is 16 residues. V was trimmed by 5 bases and J by 2 bases, leaving 16 bases between them. The CDR3: CASSPQSLTAGNTIYF. CDR3 bases: TGTGCCAGTAGTCCGCAAAGCCTGACAGCTGGAAACACCATATATTTT.

V is TRBV2 and J is TRBJ1-3; 10 nucleotides align to TRBD1. The V and J ends lost 2 bases and 6 bases, in that order; junction bases with no gene match: 7. The CDR3 sequence is 16 residues long. Germline CDR1 SNHLY, CDR2 FYNNEI. CDR3 DNA: TGTGCCAGCAGTGAATGGGACAGGGGTACTGAAAACACCATATATTTT. Protein: CASSEWDRGTENTIYF.

The chain combines TRBV7-8 with TRBJ2-7; D is possibly TRBD1 (6 bases). V lost 1 base and J lost 2, with 15 bases in between. CDR1 and CDR2 (germline): SGHVS, FQNEAQ. This CDR3 has 16 residues. CDR3 loop: CASSLGLDSSAYEQYF. The DNA of the CDR3 is TGTGCCAGCAGCTTAGGGCTGGACAGTTCAGCCTACGAGCAGTACTTC.

This clone has only one observation. In nucleotides, the CDR3 is TGTGCCAGCCGGGGACAGGGAAACACAAACACTGAAGCTTTCTTT. Residues: CASRGQGNTNTEAFF. The chain couples TRBV19 to TRBJ1-1, with 9 positions matching TRBD1. This CDR3 comprises 15 residues. The V gene's germline CDR1 is LNHDA and CDR2 SQIVND (reference sequence). Trimming took 9 bases from V and 2 from J; bases not matched to a gene: 10.

This clone came up a few times. This chain connects TRBV5-6 to TRBJ2-1, with TRBD2 identical over 10 bases. V trimming: 1 base; J trimming: 7 bases; junction bases outside the gene matches: 8. The CDR3 has 16 residues. Germline V lookup: CDR1 SGHDT, CDR2 YYEEEE. The CDR3 loop is CASSLWGASGSNEQFF. In DNA, the CDR3 is TGTGCCAGCAGCTTGTGGGGGGCTAGCGGGAGTAATGAGCAGTTCTTC.

This clone has only a few counts. The rearrangement links TRBV14 to TRBJ1-1; D uncertain. The germline CDR1 and CDR2 sequences are SGHDN and FVKESK. V was trimmed by 1 base and J by 1 base, leaving 16 bases between them. The CDR3 is 17 residues long. The CDR3 is CASSQVVYGVKNTEAFF. The CDR3 region has the DNA TGTGCCAGCAGCCAAGTTGTTTACGGGGTAAAGAACACTGAAGCTTTCTTT.

This rearrangement joins TRBV29-1 to TRBJ2-2; possible D gene TRBD2, 6 bases. Germline V gives CDR1 SQVTM, CDR2 ANQGSEA. This CDR3 region has 13 residues. The CDR3, as DNA: TGCAGTGCCCTAGCGACGAACACCGGGGAGCTGTTTTTT. Translation: CSALATNTGELFF.

The CDR3 nucleotides are TGTGCCAGTAGTGCAAAGACAGGTACTGAAGCTTTCTTT. As protein: CASSAKTGTEAFF. The rearrangement uses TRBV19 and TRBJ1-1, with TRBD1 as a possible D gene (6 bases). The CDR3 is made up of 13 amino acids. CDR1 is LNHDA, CDR2 SQIVND, per germline (reference sequence). Between the trimmed V and J ends, which lost 5 bases and 5 bases, there was a span of 12 bases.

V usage is TRBV30 and J usage is TRBJ1-3; D gene ambiguous. V was cut by 3 bases and J by 0 bases, with 9 bases left in between. This CDR3 contains 14 residues. CDR1 is GTSNPN and CDR2 is SVGIG in the germline V gene (reference sequence). This chain's CDR3 is CAWRRQDSGNTIYF. The CDR3 nucleotides are TGTGCCTGGAGGAGGCAAGACTCTGGAAACACCATATATTTT.

The rearrangement joins TRBV19 to TRBJ1-6; a possible D gene is TRBD1 (6 bases). Germline lookup yields CDR1 LNHDA and CDR2 SQIVND (reference sequence). The CDR3 totals 15 residues. The V end was cut by 7 bases, the J end by 7 bases, with 17 bases between. CDR3 residues: CASTLGNQGNSPLHF. Written as DNA, the CDR3 is TGTGCCAGTACCCTGGGAAACCAGGGGAATTCACCCCTCCACTTT.

J is TRBJ1-6 and V is TRBV5-1, with 8 nucleotides matching TRBD1. CDR3 length: 15 amino acids. V gave up 2 bases and J gave up 9 bases; unmatched junction bases: 7. Germline CDR1 is SGHRS and CDR2 is YFSETQ. CDR3 loop: CASSFLQGDSSPLHF. The CDR3 DNA follows: TGCGCCAGCAGCTTTTTACAGGGGGACAGTTCACCCCTCCACTTT.

This clone was detected only a few times. This sequence joins TRBV29-1 and TRBJ1-2; D gene uncertain. CDR3 length equals 12 residues. CDR1 and CDR2 from the germline V gene are SQVTM and ANQGSEA. CDR3 in amino acids: CGDHTLNYGYTF. The CDR3 nucleotides are TGCGGCGACCATACGCTAAACTATGGCTACACCTTC.

CDR3 sequence (DNA): TGTGCCAGCAGCGCGTATAATTCACCCCTCCACTTT. It encodes CASSAYNSPLHF. V and J are TRBV5-6 and TRBJ1-6; unclear D gene. V lost 4 bases to trimming and J lost 4 bases, with 3 bases between them. This CDR3 is 12 amino acids long. Per the germline V gene, CDR1 is SGHDT and CDR2 is YYEEEE. Supplemented by reference TRBV5-6 and TRBJ1-6, the full variable domain reads DAGVTQSPTHLIKTRGQQVTLRCSPKSGHDTVSWYQQALGQGPQFIFQYYEEEERQRGNFPDRFSGHQFPNYSSELNVNALLLGDSALYLCASSAYNSPLHFGNGTRLTVT.

The chain employs TRBV5-4 and TRBJ1-2; D perhaps matches TRBD1 (5 bases). The CDR3 covers 15 residues. The V gene's germline CDR1 is SGHNT and CDR2 YYREEE (reference sequence). V lost 4 bases and J 4 bases, leaving 17 bases between the germline ends. The CDR3 is CASSLAGGSGYGYTF. CDR3 nucleotides: TGTGCCAGCAGCCTCGCGGGGGGAAGCGGCTATGGCTACACCTTC.

The chain carries TRBV24-1 and TRBJ1-1, with 8 positions matching TRBD1. Unmatched junction bases numbered 8, after V lost 8 bases and J lost 1 base. The germline gives CDR1 KGHDR, CDR2 SFDVKD. The CDR3 length is 15 residues. CDR3 nucleotides: TGTGCCACCATTTCGGGACAGGAGGGGAACACTGAAGCTTTCTTT. It encodes CATISGQEGNTEAFF.

This sequence joins TRBV19 and TRBJ1-2; D not certain. The V and J ends lost 4 bases and 1 base respectively, with 13 bases between them. Germline V gives CDR1 LNHDA, CDR2 SQIVND (reference sequence). The CDR3 is 15 residues long. The DNA of the CDR3 is TGTGCCAGTAGTACGACCGGGAACCTTAACTATGGCTACACCTTC. It is translated as CASSTTGNLNYGYTF.

The rearrangement uses TRBV7-8 and TRBJ2-7, with TRBD2 as a possible D gene (5 bases). The CDR3 is made up of 15 amino acids. V lost 0 bases and J 3 bases, leaving 12 bases between the germline ends. CDR1 SGHVS and CDR2 FQNEAQ come from the germline V gene. This chain's CDR3 is CASSLARAGGYEQYF. CDR3 DNA: TGTGCCAGCAGCTTAGCGAGGGCAGGCGGCTACGAGCAGTACTTC. Using reference TRBV7-8 and TRBJ2-7 for the parts outside the CDR3, the full variable domain is GAGVSQSPRYKVAKRGQDVALRCDPISGHVSLFWYQQALGQGPEFLTYFQNEAQLDKSGLPSDRFFAERPEGSVSTLKIQRTQQEDSAVYLCASSLARAGGYEQYFGPGTRLTVT.

In nucleotides, the CDR3 is TGCGCCAGCAGCTTAGGTCGACTAGCCGATGAGCAGTTCTTC. It codes for CASSLGRLADEQFF. This chain joins TRBV5-1 and TRBJ2-1; TRBD2 agrees at 7 bases. This CDR3 contains 14 residues. Trimming removed 2 bases from V and 8 bases from J; junction bases left unmatched: 7. In germline, CDR1 is SGHRS, CDR2 YFSETQ.